Detailed here is one T cell receptor beta chain. These data belong to a study of cytomegalovirus exposure and HLA in healthy donors. The PCR ran on 60 Vbeta and 13 Jbeta primers. Sequenced by immunoSEQ multiplex PCR; TCRdb stores in-frame clones only, minus some. Altogether around 99,000 clones are present, roughly 80% being singletons, with the ten largest covering less than 9.5%. Germline CDR1 and CDR2: SGHVS and FQNEAQ. V lost 5 bases and J 5 bases, leaving 12 bases between the germline ends. The CDR3 totals 13 residues. The source material was PBMCs. The clonotype was recovered from a man aged 50-59 years in good health and CMV-seropositive. The V gene is TRBV7-8, the J gene TRBJ1-2; D call uncertain. The CDR3 loop is CASSPRELYGYTF. In DNA, the CDR3 is TGTGCCAGCAGCCCCCGAGAACTTTATGGCTACACCTTC.